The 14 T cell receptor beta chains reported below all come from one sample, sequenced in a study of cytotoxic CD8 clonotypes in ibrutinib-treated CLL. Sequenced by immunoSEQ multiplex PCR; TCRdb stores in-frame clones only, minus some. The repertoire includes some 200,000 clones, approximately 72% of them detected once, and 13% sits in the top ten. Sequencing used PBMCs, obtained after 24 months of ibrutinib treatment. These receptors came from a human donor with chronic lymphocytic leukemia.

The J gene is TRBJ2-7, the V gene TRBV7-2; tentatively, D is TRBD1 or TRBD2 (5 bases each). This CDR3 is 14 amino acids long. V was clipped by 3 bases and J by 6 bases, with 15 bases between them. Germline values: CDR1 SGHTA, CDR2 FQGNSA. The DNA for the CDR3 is TGTGCCAGCAGCTTGGTGGGGGAATGGGGCGAGCAGTACTTC. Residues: CASSLVGEWGEQYF.

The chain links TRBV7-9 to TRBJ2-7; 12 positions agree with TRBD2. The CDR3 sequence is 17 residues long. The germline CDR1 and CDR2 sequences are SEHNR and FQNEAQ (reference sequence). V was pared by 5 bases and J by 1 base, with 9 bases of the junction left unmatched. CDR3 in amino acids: CASSRVSGLAGSYEQYF. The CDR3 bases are TGTGCCAGCAGCAGAGTAAGTGGACTAGCGGGATCCTACGAGCAGTACTTC.

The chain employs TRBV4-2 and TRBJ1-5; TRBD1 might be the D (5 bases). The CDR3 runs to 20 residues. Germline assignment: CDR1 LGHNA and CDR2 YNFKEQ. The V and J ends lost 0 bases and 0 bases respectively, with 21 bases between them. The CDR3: CASSQDPLRTNLYSNQPQHF. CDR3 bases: TGTGCCAGCAGCCAAGATCCTCTTCGGACAAATCTATATAGCAATCAGCCCCAGCATTTT.

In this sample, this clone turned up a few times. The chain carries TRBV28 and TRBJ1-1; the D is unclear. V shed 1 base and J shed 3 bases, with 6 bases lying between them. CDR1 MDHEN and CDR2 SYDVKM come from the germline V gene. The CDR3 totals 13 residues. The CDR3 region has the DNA TGTGCCAGCAGTTTATCCGGGTACACTGAAGCTTTCTTT. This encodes CASSLSGYTEAFF. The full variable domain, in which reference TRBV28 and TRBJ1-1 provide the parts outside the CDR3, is DVKVTQSSRYLVKRTGEKVFLECVQDMDHENMFWYRQDPGLGLRLIYFSYDVKMKEKGDIPEGYSVSREKKERFSLILESASTNQTSMYLCASSLSGYTEAFFGQGTRLTVV.

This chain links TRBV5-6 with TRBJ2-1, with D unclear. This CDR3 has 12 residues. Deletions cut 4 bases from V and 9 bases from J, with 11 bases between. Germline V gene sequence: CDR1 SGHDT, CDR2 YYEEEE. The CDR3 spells CASSRTIIEQFF. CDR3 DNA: TGTGCCAGCAGCCGGACCATAATTGAGCAGTTCTTC.

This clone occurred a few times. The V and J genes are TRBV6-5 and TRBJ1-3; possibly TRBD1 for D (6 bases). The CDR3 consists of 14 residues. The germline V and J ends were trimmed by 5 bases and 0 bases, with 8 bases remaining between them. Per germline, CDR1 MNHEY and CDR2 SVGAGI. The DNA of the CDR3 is TGTGCCAGCAGTGACAGGACCTCTGGAAACACCATATATTTT. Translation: CASSDRTSGNTIYF.

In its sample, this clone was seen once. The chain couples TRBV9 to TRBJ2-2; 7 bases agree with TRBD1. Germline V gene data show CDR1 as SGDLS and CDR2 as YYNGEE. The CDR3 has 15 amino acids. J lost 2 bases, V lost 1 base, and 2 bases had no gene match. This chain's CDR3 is CASSVRQGNTGELFF. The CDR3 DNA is TGTGCCAGCAGCGTACGACAGGGAAACACCGGGGAGCTGTTTTTT.

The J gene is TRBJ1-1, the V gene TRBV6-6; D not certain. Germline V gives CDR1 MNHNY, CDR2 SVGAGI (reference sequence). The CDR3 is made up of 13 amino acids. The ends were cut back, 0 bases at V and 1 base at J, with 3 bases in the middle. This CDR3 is CASSYSTNTEAFF. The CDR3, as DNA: TGTGCCAGCAGTTACTCCACGAACACTGAAGCTTTCTTT.

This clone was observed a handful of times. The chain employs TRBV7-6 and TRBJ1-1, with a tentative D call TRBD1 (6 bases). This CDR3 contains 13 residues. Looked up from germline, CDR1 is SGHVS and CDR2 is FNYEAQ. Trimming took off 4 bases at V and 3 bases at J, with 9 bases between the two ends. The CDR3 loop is CASSSTGYTEAFF. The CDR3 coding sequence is TGTGCCAGCAGCTCCACAGGGTACACTGAAGCTTTCTTT.

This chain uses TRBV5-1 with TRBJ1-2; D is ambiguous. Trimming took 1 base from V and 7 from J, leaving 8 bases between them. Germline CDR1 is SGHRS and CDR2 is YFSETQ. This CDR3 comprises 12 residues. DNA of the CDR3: TGCGCCAGCAGCTTGACGGGAGGTGGCTACACCTTC. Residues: CASSLTGGGYTF.

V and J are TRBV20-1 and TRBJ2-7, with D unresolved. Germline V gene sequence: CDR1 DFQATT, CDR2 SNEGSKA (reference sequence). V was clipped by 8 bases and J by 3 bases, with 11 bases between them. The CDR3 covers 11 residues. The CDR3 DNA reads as TGCAGTCTTAAGGACGTCTACGAGCAGTACTTC. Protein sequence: CSLKDVYEQYF.

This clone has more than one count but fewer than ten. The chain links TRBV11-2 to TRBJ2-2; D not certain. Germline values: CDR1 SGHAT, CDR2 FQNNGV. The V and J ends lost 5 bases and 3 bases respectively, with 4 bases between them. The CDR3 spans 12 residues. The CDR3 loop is CASSRDTGELFF. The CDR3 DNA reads TGTGCCAGCAGCAGAGACACCGGGGAGCTGTTTTTT.

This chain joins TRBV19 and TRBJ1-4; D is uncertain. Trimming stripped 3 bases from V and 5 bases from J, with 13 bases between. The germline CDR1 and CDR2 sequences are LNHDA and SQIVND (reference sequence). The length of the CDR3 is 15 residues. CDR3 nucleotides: TGTGCCAGTAGTATCGGCACGGTCGGAAATGAAAAACTGTTTTTT. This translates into CASSIGTVGNEKLFF. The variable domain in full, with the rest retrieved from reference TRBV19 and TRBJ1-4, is DGGITQSPKYLFRKEGQNVTLSCEQNLNHDAMYWYRQDPGQGLRLIYYSQIVNDFQKGDIAEGYSVSREKKESFPLTVTSAQKNPTAFYLCASSIGTVGNEKLFFGSGTQLSVL.

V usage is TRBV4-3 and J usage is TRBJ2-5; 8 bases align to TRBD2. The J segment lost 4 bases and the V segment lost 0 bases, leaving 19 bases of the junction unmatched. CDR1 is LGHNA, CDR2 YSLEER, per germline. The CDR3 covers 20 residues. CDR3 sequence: CASSQDFWGSGTLFVETQYF. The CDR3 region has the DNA TGCGCCAGCAGCCAAGACTTTTGGGGTAGCGGGACCTTATTTGTAGAGACCCAGTACTTC.